The clone carrying this TCR beta chain is a singleton in its sample. Its target is not known. Using RNA transcripts as the source, TCR beta CDR3 regions were amplified. Initially, a first-round RT-PCR of the TCR CDR3 employed the HTBI primer set. One entry per CDR3 protein results from TCRdb running MiXCR on the multiplex PCR reads. The sample includes under 70,000 distinct CDR3 sequences, roughly half of them seen just once. This sample stems from a study of T cells in Graves' hyperthyroidism and ophthalmopathy. Study outcomes and limitations: Blood samples included most of the expanded thyroid clonotypes exceeding 0.001.

Germline V lookup: CDR1 MNHEY, CDR2 SVGAGI. V lost 0 bases and J lost 7, with 13 bases in between. There are 16 residues in the CDR3. Uncontrolled infection, other autoimmune disease, pregnancy or lactation led to exclusion. Sequencing was done on a sample of blood. The receptor was isolated from an older woman with Graves' ophthalmopathy. V gene TRBV6-5 combines with J gene TRBJ1-6; D unresolved. The CDR3 here is CASSYSKRANNSPLHF. CDR3 nucleotides: TGTGCCAGCAGTTACTCGAAAAGGGCCAACAATTCACCCCTCCACTTT.